A selection of T cell receptor beta chains follows, all from one sample in a study of shared clonotypes between healthy human individuals. TCRdb's copy holds only in-frame clones and misses some; the assay was immunoSEQ multiplex PCR. The sample includes roughly 590,000 clones, 95% to 96% seen only once; the top ten take about 0.11%. Input material: naive CD8+ T cells sorted from blood. The receptors derive from a woman between 25 and 40 years old in good health. The CDR3 runs from the conserved cysteine through the conserved F or W. D genes are given only for firm matches. Size values are once, few and many counts, or a class for expanded clones, and some rows have none.

d_call j_call clone_size v_call cdr3_nt cdr3_aa
TRBD1 TRBJ2-5 . TRBV28 TGTGCCAGCAGTTTGGGGACAGAAGAGACCCAGTACTTC CASSLGTEETQYF
TRBD2 TRBJ2-1 . TRBV4-1 TGCGCCAGCAGCCACGGACTAGCGGGAGAACATGAGCAGTTCTTC CASSHGLAGEHEQFF
TRBD1 TRBJ1-4 once TRBV2 TGTGCCAGCAGTGTACCGGGACAGGGAAATAGTGGTAATGAAAAACTGTTTTTT CASSVPGQGNSGNEKLFF
. TRBJ2-1 . TRBV15 TGTGCCACCAGCTCCAGACTCAACCAGGAGTACAATGAGCAGTTCTTC CATSSRLNQEYNEQFF
TRBD2 TRBJ2-7 . TRBV30 TGTGCCTGGAGTGCGGGACTAGCAGGGGCCTACGAGCAGTACTTC CAWSAGLAGAYEQYF
. TRBJ1-6 . TRBV4-1 TGCGCCAGCAGCCACATTAGGACACCAACTTATAATTCACCCCTCCACTTT CASSHIRTPTYNSPLHF
. TRBJ2-3 . TRBV28 TGTGCCAGCAGTTTTTCCGGGAGTTCAGATACGCAGTATTTT CASSFSGSSDTQYF
. TRBJ2-3 . TRBV27 TGTGCCAGCAGTTTATTTGATACGCAGTATTTT CASSLFDTQYF
. TRBJ2-5 . TRBV5-1 TGCGCCAGCAGCGACGGGACCCTCGGCGAGACCCAGTACTTC CASSDGTLGETQYF
. TRBJ1-2 . TRBV27 TGTGCCAGCAGTTTATCGGGAAGCCCCTATGGCTACACCTTC CASSLSGSPYGYTF
. TRBJ2-3 . TRBV27 TGTGCCAGCAGTTTAAGGGGGGGTAGCGGGTACACAGATACGCAGTATTTT CASSLRGGSGYTDTQYF
. TRBJ2-7 once TRBV2 TGTGCCAGCAGTGACTATCCGGGCAGGACCTACGAGCAGTACTTC CASSDYPGRTYEQYF
TRBD2 TRBJ2-1 . TRBV19 TGTGCCAGTAGTATATTGGGGACTAGCGGCTACAATGAGCAGTTCTTC CASSILGTSGYNEQFF
. TRBJ2-2 . TRBV7-6 TGTGCCAGCAGCTTAGTCTCCGGGGAGCTGTTTTTT CASSLVSGELFF
. TRBJ2-7 . TRBV28 TGTGCCAGCAGTTTAGGGTCGTCATACGAGCAGTACTTC CASSLGSSYEQYF
. TRBJ2-3 . TRBV16 TGTGCCAGCAGCCACCCCTCCGACACAGATACGCAGTATTTT CASSHPSDTDTQYF
. TRBJ2-5 . TRBV21-1 TGTGCCAGCAGCAAGTCGAGTGACGAGACCCAGTACTTC CASSKSSDETQYF
TRBD1 TRBJ1-5 . TRBV5-1 TGCGCCAGCAGCTTGGCCGACAGGGTGTGGGGTGGCAATCAGCCCCAGCATTTT CASSLADRVWGGNQPQHF
. TRBJ2-7 . TRBV7-9 TGTGCCAGCAGCTCAGGTTGGGAGTACGAGCAGTACTTC CASSSGWEYEQYF
. TRBJ2-1 . TRBV7-9 TGTGCCAGCAGCTCCTCCGGGAACATTCTGCAGTTCTTC CASSSSGNILQFF
. TRBJ1-5 . TRBV4-2 TGTGCCAGCAGCCAAGAGGTAACAGATAGCAATCAGCCCCAGCATTTT CASSQEVTDSNQPQHF
. TRBJ2-3 . TRBV11-2 TGTGCCAGCAGCTTCAGGGCAGATACGCAGTATTTT CASSFRADTQYF
TRBD2 TRBJ2-3 once TRBV29-1 TGCAGCGTTGCTAATAGCGGGAGGAAATCGGATACGCAGTATTTT CSVANSGRKSDTQYF
. TRBJ2-1 . TRBV11-2 TGTGCCAGCAGCTTAGCATTGTGGTACAATGAGCAGTTCTTC CASSLALWYNEQFF
. TRBJ1-4 . TRBV2 TGTGCCAGCCGCGAGACAGCAACTAATGAAAAACTGTTTTTT CASRETATNEKLFF
. TRBJ2-1 . TRBV13 TGTGCCAGCAGCTCGACTACCCCCCCTGTTCCCCAGTTCTTC CASSSTTPPVPQFF
. TRBJ1-4 . TRBV2 TGTGCCAGCAGGGACATCAGGATAACTAATGAAAAACTGTTTTTT CASRDIRITNEKLFF
TRBD1 TRBJ2-3 . TRBV6-1 TGTGCCAGCAGTGGGACAGGGGTAGATACGCAGTATTTT CASSGTGVDTQYF
. TRBJ1-2 once TRBV13 TGTGCCAGCAGCATACAAGGAGGGGCACATGGCTACACCTTC CASSIQGGAHGYTF
TRBD1 TRBJ2-2 . TRBV27 TGTGCCAGCAGCCGAGGACAGGGGGCAATCGGGGAGCTGTTTTTT CASSRGQGAIGELFF
. TRBJ2-1 . TRBV19 TGTGCCAGTAGGTTGACCGGCCAGCAGTTCTTC CASRLTGQQFF
. TRBJ2-2 . TRBV5-8 TGTGCCAGCACCCCCGGGCTAGCGCCCACCGGGGAGCTGTTTTTT CASTPGLAPTGELFF
TRBD2 TRBJ2-1 . TRBV5-5 TGTGCCAGCAGCTTTACTAGCGGGAGAAATGAGCAGTTCTTC CASSFTSGRNEQFF
. TRBJ1-2 . TRBV29-1 TGCAGCGTTGGAAAAAAAGTGGGCTATGGCTACACCTTC CSVGKKVGYGYTF
. TRBJ1-1 . TRBV9 TGTGCCAGCAGCGCGGCGGATATCGACGAAGCTTTCTTT CASSAADIDEAFF
. TRBJ1-2 . TRBV28 TGTGCCAGCAGTTTACCGGGACGGTTTCGCACCTTC CASSLPGRFRTF
TRBD2 TRBJ2-5 . TRBV7-9 TGTGCCAGCAGCGCCCAGCGGGATGGGGAGACCCAGTACTTC CASSAQRDGETQYF
. TRBJ1-2 . TRBV29-1 TGCAGCGTCCGGACAGTAACTAACTATGGCTACACCTTC CSVRTVTNYGYTF
. TRBJ2-5 . TRBV11-2 TGTGCCAGCAGCCCGCCGCCGGGGACCCAAGAGACCCAGTACTTC CASSPPPGTQETQYF
. TRBJ2-3 . TRBV27 TGTGCCAGCAGTACGTTTTCCGGGACCGGATCAGATACGCAGTATTTT CASSTFSGTGSDTQYF
. TRBJ2-3 . TRBV28 TGTGCCAGCAGTTTTTCTCAGACTAGCACAGATACGCAGTATTTT CASSFSQTSTDTQYF
. TRBJ2-7 . TRBV6-5 TGTGCCAGCAGTCAACTAGGGTCGATGGATTACGAGCAGTACTTC CASSQLGSMDYEQYF
TRBD1 TRBJ1-2 . TRBV18 TGTGCCAGCTCACCCGACAGGGGGCTGGCCTATGGCTACACCTTC CASSPDRGLAYGYTF
. TRBJ1-4 . TRBV19 TGTGCCAGTAGTCCGGGGATTAATGAAAAACTGTTTTTT CASSPGINEKLFF
. TRBJ1-1 . TRBV7-9 TGTGCCAGCAGCTTGCACGGGGGCACTGAAGCTTTCTTT CASSLHGGTEAFF
TRBD2 TRBJ2-1 . TRBV6-5 TGTGCCAGCAGTTACCTAGCGGGAGGGAACAATGAGCAGTTCTTC CASSYLAGGNNEQFF
. TRBJ2-2 few TRBV7-8 TGTGCCAGCACGGGAGTGGGCACCGGGGAGCTGTTTTTT CASTGVGTGELFF
TRBD2 TRBJ2-3 once TRBV29-1 TGCAGCGTTGCCGGCGGGAGGGCCGGGACTTATACGCAGTATTTT CSVAGGRAGTYTQYF
TRBD2 TRBJ2-7 . TRBV5-6 TGTGCCAGCAGCTACGGGACAGGGGGGACTAGCGGGAGCTACGAGCAGTACTTC CASSYGTGGTSGSYEQYF
. TRBJ1-1 once TRBV16 TGTGCCAGCAGCCCCCAAGAGGGGGGCAGGGGCACTGAAGCTTTCTTT CASSPQEGGRGTEAFF
. TRBJ2-7 . TRBV5-1 TGCGCCAGCACATCGGACTACCGAAAGGGATACTACGAGCAGTACTTC CASTSDYRKGYYEQYF
. TRBJ2-2 . TRBV7-2 TGTGCCAGCAGCCCAAACACCGGGGAGCTGTTTTTT CASSPNTGELFF
TRBD2 TRBJ2-7 . TRBV2 TGTGCCGGCTCCGGGACTAGGGCGCACGAGCAGTACTTC CAGSGTRAHEQYF
. TRBJ2-2 . TRBV28 TGTGCCAGCAGGGTGCAGGGCCTCCACACCGGGGAGCTGTTTTTT CASRVQGLHTGELFF
. TRBJ1-2 . TRBV10-1 TGCGCCAGCAGTGACACCATCCCAGTTGGGGGATCGGTCTATGGCTACACCTTC CASSDTIPVGGSVYGYTF
TRBD2 TRBJ2-1 . TRBV27 TGTGCCAGCAGCCATAACCGACTAGCAGCCTACAATGAGCAGTTCTTC CASSHNRLAAYNEQFF
TRBD1 TRBJ1-2 . TRBV28 TGTGCCAGCAGTTTGTCGACAGGGGTAAACTATGGCTACACCTTC CASSLSTGVNYGYTF